At least ten counts were recorded for the clone carrying this T cell receptor beta chain. Its antigen is not identified. Germline CDR1 is MDHEN and CDR2 is SYDVKM. After removal of 7 bases from V and 4 bases from J, the junction contained 11 bases not matched to a gene. The CDR3 consists of 15 residues. This sample is part of a study of T cells in Graves' hyperthyroidism and ophthalmopathy. The overall study: Specimen type is peripheral blood, collected at initial diagnosis prior to any treatment.

Researchers amplified the TCR beta CDR3 regions from RNA transcripts. TCR CDR3 underwent first-round RT-PCR with the HTBI primer set. One entry per CDR3 protein results from TCRdb running MiXCR on the multiplex PCR reads. The sample has 250,000 or so distinct CDR3 sequences; over 15% are singletons. Broader study findings: Blood also showed most of the thyroid clonotypes that were expanded above 0.001.

The source of this sequence is a woman aged 18-30 years with Graves' ophthalmopathy. The sample consisted of blood. The chain uses TRBV28 and TRBJ2-7; 9 nucleotides line up with TRBD1. The CDR3 DNA is TGTGCCAGCAACCTCAAACAGGGGGCCTTATACGAGCAGTACTTC. It translates to CASNLKQGALYEQYF.